Shown below are 9 T cell receptor beta chains from a single sample sequenced in a study of OX40 agonist ivuxolimab in advanced cancers. The data were produced by immunoSEQ multiplex PCR, yet TCRdb's version contains in-frame clones alone and is incomplete. The sample lists tens of thousands of clones, about 91% occurring once. The sample here was CD4+ or CD8+ T cells sorted from blood, taken in a trial of the OX40 agonist ivuxolimab. These receptors all stem from an adult with an advanced solid tumor such as melanoma, head and neck, liver or kidney cancer.

This clone was counted a single time. This sequence joins TRBV25-1 and TRBJ2-7; D possibly corresponds to TRBD2 (5 bases). Trimming removed 3 bases from V and 4 bases from J, with 7 bases in between. The CDR3 has 12 amino acids. CDR1 is MGHDK, CDR2 SYGVNS, per germline. The CDR3 bases are TGTGCCAGCAGTGACTGGAGGTACGAGCAGTACTTC. This codes for CASSDWRYEQYF.

CDR3 residues: CAISESRTGQGYGYTF. The CDR3 DNA follows: TGTGCCATCAGTGAGTCGCGGACAGGCCAAGGCTATGGCTACACCTTC. The chain joins TRBV10-3 to TRBJ1-2; 7 nucleotides agree with TRBD1. The CDR3 runs to 16 residues. Per the germline V gene, CDR1 is ENHRY and CDR2 is SYGVKD. The trim removed 0 bases at V and 4 bases at J, leaving 8 bases unmatched.

The chain recombines TRBV2 with TRBJ1-4; D gene uncertain. The CDR3 is 14 residues long. Germline values: CDR1 SNHLY, CDR2 FYNNEI. V was cut by 4 bases and J by 0 bases, with 6 bases left in between. CDR3 residues: CASSGVATNEKLFF. Here the CDR3 DNA reads TGTGCCAGCAGTGGGGTTGCAACTAATGAAAAACTGTTTTTT.

The J gene is TRBJ2-7, the V gene TRBV7-6; no firm D call. The CDR3 is 15 residues long. CDR1 and CDR2 from the germline V gene are SGHVS and FNYEAQ. V was pared by 5 bases and J by 7 bases, with 21 bases between. The CDR3 here is CASSPRGRAPLEQYF. As DNA, the CDR3 is TGTGCCAGCAGCCCACGTGGTCGAGCCCCCTTAGAGCAGTACTTC.

V gene TRBV15 combines with J gene TRBJ2-1, with D perhaps matching TRBD2 (7 bases). The CDR3 has 16 amino acids. Trimming removed 0 bases from V and 9 bases from J, with 18 bases in between. CDR1 LNHNV and CDR2 YYDKDF come from the germline V gene (reference sequence). This chain's CDR3 is CATSRDRGASSFEQFF. Here the CDR3 DNA reads TGTGCCACCAGCAGAGATCGGGGGGCGTCTAGCTTTGAGCAGTTCTTC.

The V gene is TRBV11-2, the J gene TRBJ2-5, with D uncertain. V was cut by 4 bases and J by 7 bases, with 25 bases left in between. This CDR3 comprises 17 residues. From germline, CDR1 is SGHAT and CDR2 FQNNGV. CDR3 sequence: CASSSKEDWREWGTQYF. In DNA form, the CDR3 reads TGTGCCAGCAGCTCAAAAGAGGATTGGCGAGAGTGGGGGACCCAGTACTTC.

The table lists this clone with many counts. V usage is TRBV7-9 and J usage is TRBJ2-3; 12 bases are shared with TRBD2. Germline V gene data show CDR1 as SEHNR and CDR2 as FQNEAQ (reference sequence). The length of the CDR3 is 16 residues. Losses at the gene ends were 4 bases for V and 4 bases for J; bases not matched to a gene: 6. CDR3 nucleotides: TGTGCCAGCAGCTCTGCCCTAGCGGGAGGGCCAGATACGCAGTATTTT. Its protein is CASSSALAGGPDTQYF.

The CDR3 spells CASPFGDEQFF. In DNA, the CDR3 is TGTGCCAGCCCCTTCGGGGACGAGCAGTTCTTC. This sequence joins TRBV7-9 and TRBJ2-1; D assignment may be TRBD1 or TRBD2 (5 bases each). This CDR3 has 11 residues. From germline, CDR1 is SEHNR and CDR2 FQNEAQ (reference sequence). V gave up 8 bases and J gave up 10 bases, with 12 bases separating them. Based on the CDR3 plus reference TRBV7-9 and TRBJ2-1, the full variable domain is DTGVSQNPRHKITKRGQNVTFRCDPISEHNRLYWYRQTLGQGPEFLTYFQNEAQLEKSRLLSDRFSAERPKGSFSTLEIQRTEQGDSAMYLCASPFGDEQFFGPGTRLTVL.

V is TRBV28 and J is TRBJ1-5; TRBD1 matches at 7 bases. Germline CDR1 is MDHEN and CDR2 is SYDVKM. CDR3 size: 16 residues. J lost 5 bases, V lost 6 bases, and 13 bases had no gene match. The CDR3 nucleotides are TGTGCCAGCAGCCCTATACAGGGGCTCGACCATCAGCCCCAGCATTTT. Its protein is CASSPIQGLDHQPQHF.